This T cell receptor (beta chain) is from a study of blood T cell repertoires in COVID-19. Turning to the study itself: Samples taken during acute and convalescent COVID-19 were collected in the United States, Italy and Spain. Sample material is recorded as cDNA or gDNA derived from T cells, B-cell-depleted T cells, or PBMCs.

Germline V CDR1 and CDR2: MNHEY, SMNVEV (reference sequence). The CDR3 is 14 residues long. Trimming cost V 4 bases and J 10 bases; bases outside gene matches: 6. The authors' processing: Amplification with reference gene primers provided the estimates of nucleated cell counts. Assay: immunoSEQ multiplex PCR; the TCRdb copy retains only in-frame clones and omits some. Clonal size and the V and J genes are those of that table, whereas D and trimming came from the DNA. The top ten hold under 2.5% of the sample, which has about 220,000 clones, more than 75% seen once. The receptor was isolated from a man between 40 and 49 years old with active or convalescent COVID-19. Input material: peripheral blood. The chain employs TRBV27 and TRBJ1-4; 10 bases align to TRBD1. This CDR3 is CASSSTGGVSKLFF. The DNA for the CDR3 is TGTGCCAGCAGTTCGACAGGGGGCGTGTCAAAACTGTTTTTT.